These 32 T cell receptor beta chains were all obtained from the same sample, sequenced in a study of CD4 T cells in relation to SARS-CoV-2 and coronaviruses (dated by TCRdb to about 2021). Receptor libraries were prepared by the immunoSEQ multiplex PCR assay. This is the immuneACCESS table as TCRdb keeps it, with only in-frame sequences that have V and J called. A part of the clones is gone; compared with another copy, unresolved V genes explain less than half, and the rest is unexplained. The sample includes under 50,000 clones, with 70% to 90% observed a single time. The ten top clones hold 9% to 9.5% of the sample. What was sequenced was memory CD4+ T cells from PBMCs. The cell subset or site label for this specimen denotes: memory (non-naive) CD4+ T cells. The receptor set was obtained from an adult with COVID-19.

This clone was seen a single time. The J gene is TRBJ1-5, the V gene TRBV3-1 (or the pseudogene TRBV3-2); D may be TRBD1 (6 bases). The germline V gene encodes CDR1 LGHDT and CDR2 YNNKEL (reference sequence). CDR3 length: 17 amino acids. V lost 3 bases to trimming and J lost 6 bases, with 21 bases between them. The CDR3 bases are TGTGCCAGCAGCCATGGTTCGGCGCAGGGGTTAAGTCAGCCCCAGCATTTT. Its protein is CASSHGSAQGLSQPQHF.

This clone came up once. CDR3 amino acids: CASSQPGDYTEAFF. The CDR3 DNA reads TGTGCCAGCAGCCAACCAGGGGACTACACTGAAGCTTTCTTT. The chain has TRBV3-1 (or the pseudogene TRBV3-2) and TRBJ1-1; D is possibly TRBD1 (6 bases). Trimming removed 2 bases at V and 3 bases at J, with 10 bases between. The CDR3 runs 14 residues. Germline CDR1 LGHDT, CDR2 YNNKEL (reference sequence).

V is TRBV9 and J is TRBJ1-2; the D gene is possibly TRBD1 (5 bases). Trimming left V 0 bases short and J 3 bases short, with 12 bases between. Germline CDR1 SGDLS, CDR2 YYNGEE. CDR3 length equals 15 residues. CDR3 DNA: TGTGCCAGCAGCGTAGTGCAGGGAGGTGACTATGGCTACACCTTC. Its protein is CASSVVQGGDYGYTF.

In its sample, this clone was seen once. The gene calls are TRBV19 and TRBJ2-4; 11 bases fit TRBD1. The CDR3 sequence is 18 residues long. Per germline, CDR1 LNHDA and CDR2 SQIVND (reference sequence). The V segment lost 1 base and the J segment 1 base; nucleotides outside the gene matches: 6. CDR3 in amino acids: CASSIGGTGGRAKNIQYF. CDR3 nucleotide sequence: TGTGCCAGTAGTATAGGCGGGACAGGGGGTAGGGCCAAAAACATTCAGTACTTC.

The rearrangement links TRBV7-2 to TRBJ2-3; 9 bases fit TRBD1. The CDR3 has 15 residues. Per germline, CDR1 SGHTA and CDR2 FQGNSA. J lost 5 bases, V lost 6 bases, and 9 bases had no gene match. This CDR3 is CASSRRDRVGDTQYF. The DNA for the CDR3 is TGTGCCAGCAGTCGCCGGGACAGGGTTGGAGATACGCAGTATTTT.

The chain is built from TRBV5-1 and TRBJ2-2; perhaps TRBD2 as D (5 bases). CDR1 is SGHRS, CDR2 YFSETQ, per germline. The CDR3 is 14 amino acids. Trimming shortened V by 2 bases and J by 1 base, and 6 bases separated the two germline ends. This chain's CDR3 is CASSFRGNTGELFF. The DNA of the CDR3 is TGCGCCAGCAGCTTTCGGGGGAACACCGGGGAGCTGTTTTTT.

The V gene is TRBV19, the J gene TRBJ2-7; no clear D. CDR1 LNHDA and CDR2 SQIVND come from the germline V gene (reference sequence). V was shortened by 5 bases and J by 5 bases, with 13 bases between the two germline ends. The CDR3 sequence is 13 residues long. The CDR3 bases are TGTGCCAGTAGTCCCAGTGGGTCTGACGAGCAGTACTTC. Its translation: CASSPSGSDEQYF.

J is TRBJ1-1 and V is TRBV10-1; tentatively, D is TRBD1 (5 bases). Trimming stripped 0 bases from V and 5 bases from J, with 10 bases between. Per the germline V gene, CDR1 is WNHNN and CDR2 is SYGVQD (reference sequence). The CDR3 is made up of 14 amino acids. The CDR3 is CASSESWGVTEAFF. The CDR3 DNA sequence: TGCGCCAGCAGTGAGTCGTGGGGGGTAACTGAAGCTTTCTTT.

V gene TRBV9 combines with J gene TRBJ2-3; 7 bases agree with TRBD2. V shed 3 bases and J 6 bases; nucleotides not matched to a gene: 4. The CDR3 length is 13 residues. Germline assignment: CDR1 SGDLS and CDR2 YYNGEE. Written as DNA, the CDR3 is TGTGCCAGCAGCGAGGGAGGGCCGGATACGCAGTATTTT. Its translation is CASSEGGPDTQYF.

Only a few counts were recorded for this clone. The chain is built from TRBV27 and TRBJ1-5, with a weak D call TRBD1 (6 bases). The CDR3 is made up of 16 amino acids. Per germline, CDR1 MNHEY and CDR2 SMNVEV (reference sequence). V was pared by 4 bases and J by 0 bases, with 13 bases between. The CDR3: CASSSRQGHSNQPQHF. The CDR3 nucleotides read TGTGCCAGCAGTTCGCGTCAGGGACATAGCAATCAGCCCCAGCATTTT.

In this sample, this clone turned up a few times. The genes are TRBV2 and TRBJ1-6; tentative D call: TRBD1 (6 bases). Germline V gives CDR1 SNHLY, CDR2 FYNNEI. This CDR3 has 14 amino acids. Deletions cut 4 bases from V and 10 bases from J, with 14 bases between. This CDR3 reads CASSVLGGTSPLHF. CDR3 sequence (DNA): TGTGCCAGCAGTGTCTTAGGGGGAACGTCACCCCTCCACTTT.

The chain links TRBV27 to TRBJ1-2, with D hard to call. Germline CDR1 reads MNHEY; CDR2 reads SMNVEV (reference sequence). The V end was cut by 8 bases, the J end by 3 bases, with 19 bases between. This CDR3 has 15 residues. CDR3 nucleotides: TGTGCCAGCCGACCGGGCGGGAGAAATCACTATGGCTACACCTTC. Translation gives CASRPGGRNHYGYTF.

There are a few counts of this clone. Here the CDR3 reads CASSPPGARGYTGELFF. The CDR3 DNA is TGTGCCAGCAGCCCTCCCGGCGCGAGGGGGTACACCGGGGAGCTGTTTTTT. This chain connects TRBV9 to TRBJ2-2; the D gene is possibly TRBD1 (6 bases). Trimming left V 4 bases short and J 3 bases short, with 19 bases between. This CDR3 contains 17 residues. Germline assignment: CDR1 SGDLS and CDR2 YYNGEE.

This chain links TRBV11-2 with TRBJ1-1, with D unclear. This CDR3 has 13 residues. Germline CDR1 and CDR2: SGHAT and FQNNGV. The ends were cut back, 3 bases at V and 3 bases at J, with 8 bases in the middle. The CDR3 DNA follows: TGTGCCAGCAGCTTTCCCGGGGACACTGAAGCTTTCTTT. It is translated as CASSFPGDTEAFF.

This clone was detected only a few times. The J gene is TRBJ2-5, the V gene TRBV18, with D hard to call. The germline CDR1 and CDR2 sequences are KGHSH and LQKENI. The CDR3 spans 15 residues. V lost 2 bases to trimming and J lost 5 bases, with 15 bases between them. CDR3 in amino acids: CASSPDQTSGETQYF. CDR3 nucleotides: TGTGCCAGCTCACCAGATCAGACCTCGGGTGAGACCCAGTACTTC.

The chain links TRBV6-2 or TRBV6-3 to TRBJ1-3; D is uncertain. This CDR3 is 15 amino acids long. Germline lookup yields CDR1 MNHEY and CDR2 SVGEGT. V lost 4 bases to trimming and J lost 0 bases, with 10 bases between them. CDR3 sequence (DNA): TGTGCCAGCAGTTCCGGACGGCTCTCTGGAAACACCATATATTTT. This translates into CASSSGRLSGNTIYF.

CDR3 sequence reads: CSVVRRGGGYNEQFF. Here the CDR3 DNA reads TGCAGCGTTGTCCGGCGGGGGGGCGGTTACAATGAGCAGTTCTTC. The chain employs TRBV29-1 and TRBJ2-1; 9 bases line up with TRBD2. The CDR3 loop spans 15 amino acids. Trimming at V came to 4 bases and at J to 4 bases, leaving 8 bases not matched to a gene. Germline V gene data show CDR1 as SQVTM and CDR2 as ANQGSEA.

The chain combines TRBV21-1 with TRBJ2-1; TRBD2 is taken as the D call from the table, unchecked against the DNA. TRBV21-1 corresponds to a pseudogene. The CDR3 covers 15 residues. The CDR3 bases are TGTGCCAGCCTGTATGAGGGTCAGGCACCCAATGAGCAGTTCTTC. It codes for CASLYEGQAPNEQFF.

The rearrangement uses TRBV5-4 and TRBJ1-4; a possible D gene is TRBD1 (5 bases). The germline CDR1 and CDR2 sequences are SGHNT and YYREEE (reference sequence). The V end lost 4 bases, the J end lost 3 bases, and 13 bases lay between the germline ends. The CDR3 is made up of 15 amino acids. The CDR3 DNA reads as TGTGCCAGCAGCCCCCCCGGGGCGCCTAATGAAAAACTGTTTTTT. As protein: CASSPPGAPNEKLFF.

V gene TRBV5-8 combines with J gene TRBJ1-2; unclear D gene. The CDR3 length is 14 residues. Per the germline V gene, CDR1 is SGHTS and CDR2 is YDEGEE. Trimming left V 0 bases short and J 4 bases short, with 10 bases between. CDR3 nucleotides: TGTGCCAGCAGCTTGGATTATGTGAGCTATGGCTACACCTTC. It specifies CASSLDYVSYGYTF.

The chain is built from TRBV6-6 and TRBJ2-3; the match to TRBD2 covers 8 bases. With 6 bases clipped from V and 4 bases from J, the junction kept 9 bases outside the gene matches. CDR1 MNHNY and CDR2 SVGAGI come from the germline V gene (reference sequence). The CDR3 spans 15 residues. CDR3 amino acids: CASRRTAGAADTQYF. The DNA of the CDR3 is TGTGCCAGCAGAAGAACAGCGGGGGCAGCAGATACGCAGTATTTT.

V gene TRBV27 combines with J gene TRBJ1-5; D perhaps matches TRBD1 (6 bases). This CDR3 is built from 15 residues. CDR1 and CDR2 (germline): MNHEY, SMNVEV (reference sequence). Trimming left V 8 bases short and J 2 bases short, with 16 bases between. The CDR3 DNA sequence: TGTGCCAGCCGAGGGAGGGGGGACGGCAATCAGCCCCAGCATTTT. This gives the protein CASRGRGDGNQPQHF.

A note on this clone: This sample includes further DNA sequences coding for the same CDR3. This chain joins TRBV6-5 and TRBJ1-2, with 7 bases matching TRBD1. The CDR3 extends over 14 amino acids. Germline V lookup: CDR1 MNHEY, CDR2 SVGAGI. Unmatched junction bases numbered 6, after V lost 6 bases and J lost 2 bases. In DNA form, the CDR3 reads TGTGCCAGCAGCCCGGGACAGCGGAACTATGGCTACACCTTC. This codes for CASSPGQRNYGYTF.

This clone appeared a single time. The chain carries TRBV5-1 and TRBJ2-3; 13 bases match TRBD2. The CDR3 totals 16 residues. The V and J ends lost 4 bases and 1 base, in that order; junction bases with no gene match: 3. CDR1 and CDR2 (germline): SGHRS, YFSETQ. The CDR3 DNA sequence: TGCGCCAGCAGCGGTGGACTAGCGGGAGGCACAGATACGCAGTATTTT. Protein sequence: CASSGGLAGGTDTQYF.

V usage is TRBV30 and J usage is TRBJ1-5, with unresolved D. Germline V gene lookup returns CDR1 GTSNPN and CDR2 SVGIG (reference sequence). V dropped 3 bases and J dropped 4 bases, with 10 bases sitting between them. The CDR3 has 13 residues. CDR3 amino acids: CAWRAAKNQPQHF. In DNA, the CDR3 is TGTGCCTGGAGAGCAGCAAAGAATCAGCCCCAGCATTTT. Full variable domain (remainder filled in from reference TRBV30 and TRBJ1-5): SQTIHQWPATLVQPVGSPLSLECTVEGTSNPNLYWYRQAAGRGLQLLFYSVGIGQISSEVPQNLSASRPQDRQFILSSKKLLLSDSGFYLCAWRAAKNQPQHFGDGTRLSIL.

V usage is TRBV12-3 or TRBV12-4 and J usage is TRBJ2-2; D unresolved. With 3 bases removed from V and 6 bases from J, the gap between germline ends came to 5 bases. The CDR3 extends over 12 amino acids. CDR3 amino acids: CASSFGPGELFF. Here the CDR3 DNA reads TGTGCCAGCAGTTTTGGACCCGGGGAGCTGTTTTTT.

The J gene is TRBJ1-2, the V gene TRBV5-4, with 7 nucleotides matching TRBD1. The length of the CDR3 is 14 residues. With V trimmed by 5 bases and J by 3 bases, 7 bases remained unmatched. CDR1 is SGHNT and CDR2 is YYREEE in the germline V gene (reference sequence). The CDR3 loop reads CASRIQGSDYGYTF. The DNA of the CDR3 is TGTGCCAGCAGAATACAGGGGTCTGACTATGGCTACACCTTC. The full variable domain, rest sourced from reference TRBV5-4 and TRBJ1-2, is ETGVTQSPTHLIKTRGQQVTLRCSSQSGHNTVSWYQQALGQGPQFIFQYYREEENGRGNFPPRFSGLQFPNYSSELNVNALELDDSALYLCASRIQGSDYGYTFGSGTRLTVV.

In its sample, this clone was seen a few times. The chain recombines TRBV6-6 with TRBJ1-5; the match to TRBD1 covers 10 bases. This CDR3 has 14 residues. V lost 7 bases, J lost 3 bases, and 3 bases stayed unmatched. Looked up from germline, CDR1 is MNHNY and CDR2 is SVGAGI (reference sequence). The DNA of the CDR3 is TGTGCCAGCACCGGGACAGGGGTCAATCAGCCCCAGCATTTT. Protein product: CASTGTGVNQPQHF.

The rearrangement joins TRBV5-6 to TRBJ2-3, with TRBD2 identical over 8 bases. The germline V gene encodes CDR1 SGHDT and CDR2 YYEEEE. This CDR3 contains 15 residues. Trimming at V came to 1 base and at J to 8 bases, leaving 9 bases not matched to a gene. In DNA, the CDR3 is TGTGCCAGCAGCTTGTCCCAGCGGGGGAGGGTTACGCAGTATTTT. Protein product: CASSLSQRGRVTQYF.

The rearrangement links TRBV5-6 to TRBJ2-1; D unclear. From germline, CDR1 is SGHDT and CDR2 YYEEEE. V dropped 4 bases and J dropped 12 bases, with 14 bases sitting between them. The length of the CDR3 is 12 residues. CDR3 bases: TGTGCCAGCAGCCCCCTAGACGGCGGGCAGTTCTTC. Translated: CASSPLDGGQFF.

V gene TRBV11-2 combines with J gene TRBJ2-7; 8 nucleotides align to TRBD2. CDR3 length: 15 amino acids. Germline V gives CDR1 SGHAT, CDR2 FQNNGV. V lost 4 bases to trimming and J lost 3 bases; unmatched junction nucleotides: 8. The CDR3 DNA is TGTGCCAGCAGCTCCGCCGCGGGGGGCCGCTACGAGCAGTACTTC. Translation: CASSSAAGGRYEQYF.

The genes are TRBV27 and TRBJ2-6; TRBD2 aligns across 9 bases. The ends lost 3 bases at V and 8 bases at J; junction bases unmatched: 26. The CDR3 spans 22 residues. The V gene's germline CDR1 is MNHEY and CDR2 SMNVEV (reference sequence). This CDR3 is CASSFQLRSGGGAGPGSNVLTF. CDR3 sequence (DNA): TGTGCCAGCAGTTTTCAATTAAGGTCGGGCGGGGGGGCAGGTCCTGGATCCAACGTCCTGACTTTC. Full variable domain (rest looked up from reference TRBV27 and TRBJ2-6): EAQVTQNPRYLITVTGKKLTVTCSQNMNHEYMSWYRQDPGLGLRQIYYSMNVEVTDKGDVPEGYKVSRKEKRNFPLILESPSPNQTSLYFCASSFQLRSGGGAGPGSNVLTFGAGSRLTVL.